A selection of T cell receptor beta chains follows, all from one sample in a study of identical twins. TCRdb passed the 5' RACE reads through MiXCR, listing each CDR3 protein once. The sample lists about 700,000 distinct CDR3 sequences, 6% to 6.5% seen once, with 1.5% to 2% in the top ten. The sample consisted of naive T cells sorted from blood. These receptors were collected from a man between 18 and 29 years old in good health. Both conserved end residues are part of each CDR3. Fields, in order: D gene, V gene, clone size, J gene, CDR3 protein, CDR3 DNA. A D gene is named only where the DNA matches it firmly. Clone size is stated in some rows and not others, as once, few, many or a class when expanded.

D gene: .; V gene: TRBV21-1; clone size: few; J gene: TRBJ2-2; CDR3 protein: CASSKRSHETSGREAGELFF; CDR3 DNA: TGTGCCAGCAGCAAAAGGTCCCACGAGACTAGCGGGAGAGAGGCCGGGGAGCTGTTTTTT
D gene: .; V gene: TRBV6-1; clone size: few; J gene: TRBJ1-1; CDR3 protein: CASNLKGRYTEAFF; CDR3 DNA: TGTGCCAGTAACCTTAAGGGCCGATACACTGAAGCTTTCTTT
D gene: .; V gene: TRBV7-6; clone size: few; J gene: TRBJ2-2; CDR3 protein: CASSLVAGPPGELFF; CDR3 DNA: TGTGCCAGCAGCTTAGTGGCAGGGCCCCCCGGGGAGCTGTTTTTT
D gene: TRBD2; V gene: TRBV7-2; clone size: many; J gene: TRBJ2-1; CDR3 protein: CASSWTSVRNEQFF; CDR3 DNA: TGTGCCAGCAGCTGGACTAGCGTGAGGAATGAGCAGTTCTTC
D gene: TRBD1; V gene: TRBV7-2; clone size: many; J gene: TRBJ1-4; CDR3 protein: CASSPDRNEKLFF; CDR3 DNA: TGTGCCTCATCCCCGGACAGGAATGAAAAACTGTTTTTT
D gene: .; V gene: TRBV28; clone size: .; J gene: TRBJ1-5; CDR3 protein: CASSLYAQVGNQPQHF; CDR3 DNA: TGTGCCAGCAGTCTCTATGCCCAGGTAGGCAATCAGCCCCAGCATTTT
D gene: TRBD1; V gene: TRBV12-3/TRBV12-4; clone size: many; J gene: TRBJ1-2; CDR3 protein: CASRSTGVDYGYTF; CDR3 DNA: TGTGCCAGCAGAAGTACAGGGGTGGACTATGGCTACACCTTC
D gene: .; V gene: TRBV28; clone size: .; J gene: TRBJ1-2; CDR3 protein: CASTTANGYTF; CDR3 DNA: TGTGCCAGCACAACGGCAAATGGCTACACCTTC
D gene: .; V gene: TRBV11-2; clone size: .; J gene: TRBJ2-7; CDR3 protein: CASSTGAAGEQYF; CDR3 DNA: TGTGCCAGCAGCACCGGCGCTGCTGGCGAGCAGTACTTC
D gene: .; V gene: TRBV20-1; clone size: many; J gene: TRBJ2-1; CDR3 protein: CSAVPVSYNEQFF; CDR3 DNA: TGCAGTGCCGTTCCCGTTTCCTACAATGAGCAGTTCTTC
D gene: .; V gene: TRBV9; clone size: few; J gene: TRBJ2-1; CDR3 protein: CASSVEVRAYYNEQFF; CDR3 DNA: TGTGCCAGCAGCGTAGAAGTTAGAGCATATTACAATGAGCAGTTCTTC
D gene: .; V gene: TRBV27; clone size: many; J gene: TRBJ1-2; CDR3 protein: CASSLIGVAGQMRNYGYTF; CDR3 DNA: TGTGCCAGCAGTTTAATAGGGGTGGCAGGGCAGATGAGAAACTATGGCTACACCTTC
D gene: TRBD1; V gene: TRBV25-1; clone size: few; J gene: TRBJ2-3; CDR3 protein: CASSDQTGSSTDTQYF; CDR3 DNA: TGTGCCAGCAGTGACCAGACAGGGTCGAGCACAGATACGCAGTATTTT
D gene: .; V gene: TRBV7-9; clone size: many; J gene: TRBJ2-1; CDR3 protein: CASSHDRSNEQFF; CDR3 DNA: TGTGCCAGCAGCCATGACAGGTCCAATGAGCAGTTCTTC
D gene: TRBD2; V gene: TRBV20-1; clone size: many; J gene: TRBJ2-1; CDR3 protein: CSANSGMKFGEQFF; CDR3 DNA: TGCAGTGCTAATAGCGGGATGAAATTCGGTGAGCAGTTCTTC
D gene: .; V gene: TRBV3-1; clone size: few; J gene: TRBJ1-1; CDR3 protein: CASSQVEGNEAFF; CDR3 DNA: TGTGCCAGCAGCCAAGTCGAGGGTAATGAAGCTTTCTTT
D gene: TRBD2; V gene: TRBV12-3/TRBV12-4; clone size: many; J gene: TRBJ2-2; CDR3 protein: CASTTVAGVANTGELFF; CDR3 DNA: TGTGCCAGCACCACGGTGGCGGGAGTGGCGAACACCGGGGAGCTGTTTTTT